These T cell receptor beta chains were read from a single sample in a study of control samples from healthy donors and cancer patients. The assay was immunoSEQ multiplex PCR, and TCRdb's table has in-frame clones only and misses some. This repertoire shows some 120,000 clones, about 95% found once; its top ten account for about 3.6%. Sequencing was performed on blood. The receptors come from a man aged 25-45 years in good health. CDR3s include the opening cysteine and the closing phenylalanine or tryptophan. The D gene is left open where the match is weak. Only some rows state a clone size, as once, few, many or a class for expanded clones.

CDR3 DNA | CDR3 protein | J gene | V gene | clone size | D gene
TGTGCCAGCAGCCAAGATCTTTACGCAGCCGGCACAGATACGCAGTATTTT | CASSQDLYAAGTDTQYF | TRBJ2-3 | TRBV4-2 | NA | NA
TGTGCCAGCAGCTTCGGGACAGGGTCCTACGAGCAGTACTTC | CASSFGTGSYEQYF | TRBJ2-7 | TRBV11-2 | NA | TRBD1
TGTGCCAGCAGCGACCGGGACAGGGGGACCTACGAGCAGTACTTC | CASSDRDRGTYEQYF | TRBJ2-7 | TRBV4-2 | NA | TRBD1
TGTGCCAGCAGCCCGACCGAGGACTATGGCTACACCTTC | CASSPTEDYGYTF | TRBJ1-2 | TRBV6-6 | NA | NA
TGTGCCAGCAGCTTTCTTTCGAGGGTCTACACTGAAGCTTTCTTT | CASSFLSRVYTEAFF | TRBJ1-1 | TRBV11-2 | NA | NA
TGTGCCAGCAGTGCCACCGGGGGTAGCGATGAGCAGTTCTTC | CASSATGGSDEQFF | TRBJ2-1 | TRBV6-4 | NA | NA
TGTGCCAGCTCAGCCGGGACAGGGGCTAGTGGAAACACCATATATTTT | CASSAGTGASGNTIYF | TRBJ1-3 | TRBV18 | few | TRBD1
TGCGCCAGGGTTTGGACCGGGGACACGCTTAGCAATCAGCCCCAGCATTTT | CARVWTGDTLSNQPQHF | TRBJ1-5 | TRBV10-1 | NA | NA
TGTGCCAGCAGCGAAGTCGGGACGCCTGGAAACACCATATATTTT | CASSEVGTPGNTIYF | TRBJ1-3 | TRBV9 | NA | NA
TGTGCCAGCAGCTTAGAGAGGGGAAAGGAGAACACCTTC | CASSLERGKENTF | TRBJ1-2 | TRBV7-2 | once | NA
TGTGCCAGTAGCGGACCCGCGCCGGGAGGATATAGGGACCAGCCCCAGCATTTT | CASSGPAPGGYRDQPQHF | TRBJ1-5 | TRBV19 | NA | NA
TGTGCCAGCAGTCTTTCCCGACAGGGGTGGACTAATGAAAAACTGTTTTTT | CASSLSRQGWTNEKLFF | TRBJ1-4 | TRBV28 | NA | TRBD1
TGCAGTGCTAGTAGGACAGGGTACTATGAGCAGTTCTTC | CSASRTGYYEQFF | TRBJ2-1 | TRBV20-1 | NA | TRBD1
TGCGCCAGCAGCCCCTCGGGACCTCTCAGAGATACGCAGTATTTT | CASSPSGPLRDTQYF | TRBJ2-3 | TRBV4-3 | NA | NA
TGTGCCAGCAGTCGCGGGGGGGCGGGGACAGATACGCAGTATTTT | CASSRGGAGTDTQYF | TRBJ2-3 | TRBV6-2/TRBV6-3 | once | TRBD2
TGCGCCAGCAGTCAATCCTTAGAGGGACGTGCGGAGACCCAGTACTTC | CASSQSLEGRAETQYF | TRBJ2-5 | TRBV23-1 | NA | NA
TGTGCCAGTAGTATCTGGACAGGGGACCAGCCCCAGCATTTT | CASSIWTGDQPQHF | TRBJ1-5 | TRBV19 | NA | TRBD1
TGTGCCATCAGTGAGAGCGGGACAGGATCTCAGCCCCAGCATTTT | CAISESGTGSQPQHF | TRBJ1-5 | TRBV10-3 | NA | TRBD1
TGTGCTAGCAGCCCGTCCGCCGGCGGGGGGGCTCGTGGGGAGCTGTTTTTT | CASSPSAGGGARGELFF | TRBJ2-2 | TRBV7-7 | NA | TRBD2
TGTGCCAGCAGCTTCGCGGGGGGCGGAAACACCATATATTTT | CASSFAGGGNTIYF | TRBJ1-3 | TRBV7-9 | NA | NA
TGCAGTGCACAGGAGGGCCAGCCCCAGCATTTT | CSAQEGQPQHF | TRBJ1-5 | TRBV20-1 | NA | NA
TGTGCCAGCAACTATCTAGCAGGGGGGAATGGCTACACCTTC | CASNYLAGGNGYTF | TRBJ1-2 | TRBV6-5 | NA | TRBD1
TGTGCCAGCAGCATACAGGGGGCCTCTGGGGCCAACGTCCTGACTTTC | CASSIQGASGANVLTF | TRBJ2-6 | TRBV28 | NA | TRBD1
TGTGCCAGCAGTTTATCGAGCCCTACAGGGGAAGCTTTCTTT | CASSLSSPTGEAFF | TRBJ1-1 | TRBV27 | NA | NA
TGTGCCAGCAGCTTAGCGAACAGGGGTAGCGGGGGGGCCCAATACGAGCAGTACTTC | CASSLANRGSGGAQYEQYF | TRBJ2-7 | TRBV7-2 | NA | TRBD2
TGTGCCAGCTCACCACCTAATAGACTAGCTTACGAGCAGTACTTC | CASSPPNRLAYEQYF | TRBJ2-7 | TRBV18 | NA | TRBD2
TGTGCCAGCAGACGACAGGGCAGCTCCTATAATTCACCCCTCCACTTT | CASRRQGSSYNSPLHF | TRBJ1-6 | TRBV27 | once | TRBD1
TGTGCCAGCAGCCAAGGACAGCTCATGCGGGGAGGCTACACCTTC | CASSQGQLMRGGYTF | TRBJ1-2 | TRBV4-2 | NA | NA
TGTGCCAGCAGCACCACCAGGGGTGGAGAGACCCAGTACTTC | CASSTTRGGETQYF | TRBJ2-5 | TRBV5-6 | NA | NA
TGTGCCAGCAGCTTGGAACTAGCGGGGGGGAACGAGCAGTTCTTC | CASSLELAGGNEQFF | TRBJ2-1 | TRBV5-4 | NA | TRBD2
TGTGCCAGCAGTTTATACAGGATTAATGAAAAACTGTTTTTT | CASSLYRINEKLFF | TRBJ1-4 | TRBV28 | NA | NA
TGTGCCAGCAGCTTGCGGACAGGGGATGGCTACACCTTC | CASSLRTGDGYTF | TRBJ1-2 | TRBV5-5 | NA | TRBD1
TGTGCCAGCAGTGATTACGGGGGGCGTCGGGTCGGGGCCAACGTCCTGACTTTC | CASSDYGGRRVGANVLTF | TRBJ2-6 | TRBV2 | NA | NA
TGTGCCAGCAGCCTAGGGGGCCTAAATCCGAACACTGAAGCTTTCTTT | CASSLGGLNPNTEAFF | TRBJ1-1 | TRBV14 | once | TRBD1
TGTGCCATGGGGGACTCCTCCTACAATGAGCAGTTCTTC | CAMGDSSYNEQFF | TRBJ2-1 | TRBV10-3 | NA | NA
TGTGCCAGCAGTGCCCTTGGGGACAGGGGGTCAGATACGCAGTATTTT | CASSALGDRGSDTQYF | TRBJ2-3 | TRBV6-4 | NA | TRBD1
TGCGCCAGCAGCCAAGAATCCCAGGCGGCGACGAGCTCCACAGATACGCAGTATTTT | CASSQESQAATSSTDTQYF | TRBJ2-3 | TRBV4-3 | NA | NA
TGTGCCAGCAGTGGGGACCGTCAGCCCCAGCATTTT | CASSGDRQPQHF | TRBJ1-5 | TRBV6-2/TRBV6-3 | NA | NA
TGTGCCAGTAAGTGGGGGGCCTCCAGCAATCAGCCCCAGCATTTT | CASKWGASSNQPQHF | TRBJ1-5 | TRBV19 | NA | NA
TGTGCCAGCAGTTTAGAATGGGCAGGGACTGAAGCTTTCTTT | CASSLEWAGTEAFF | TRBJ1-1 | TRBV27 | NA | NA